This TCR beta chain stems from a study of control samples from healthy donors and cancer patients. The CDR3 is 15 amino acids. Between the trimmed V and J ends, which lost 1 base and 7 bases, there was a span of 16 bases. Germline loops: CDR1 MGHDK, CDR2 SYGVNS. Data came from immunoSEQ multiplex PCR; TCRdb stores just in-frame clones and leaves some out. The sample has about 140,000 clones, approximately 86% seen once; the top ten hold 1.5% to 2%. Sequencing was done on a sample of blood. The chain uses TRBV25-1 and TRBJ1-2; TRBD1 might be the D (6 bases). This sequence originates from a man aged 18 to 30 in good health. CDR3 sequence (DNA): TGTGCCAGCAGTGAATGGCAGGGGATTTTGAGTGGCTACACCTTC. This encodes CASSEWQGILSGYTF.